What follows are 21 T cell receptor beta chains derived from one specimen sequenced in a study of Graves' ophthalmopathy and Graves' hyperthyroidism. From RNA, the CDR3 regions of TCR beta chains were amplified and sequenced. The workflow started with a first-round RT-PCR run with HTBI primers and then moved on to a second-round multiplex PCR. TCRdb processed the multiplex PCR reads anew with MiXCR; each CDR3 protein has one entry. Of 170,000 or so distinct CDR3 sequences listed, approximately 40% were seen once; the top ten hold 5.8%. Sequenced sample: peripheral blood. All receptors come from a woman aged 40 to 55 with Graves' ophthalmopathy.

This clonotype was counted ten times or more. The rearrangement joins TRBV7-2 to TRBJ1-1, with D perhaps matching TRBD1 (5 bases). CDR1 is SGHTA, CDR2 FQGNSA, per germline. This CDR3 contains 15 residues. The ends were cut back, 5 bases at V and 0 bases at J, with 13 bases in the middle. CDR3 protein: CASSPGLILNTEAFF. The CDR3 bases are TGTGCCAGCAGCCCGGGACTCATTTTGAACACTGAAGCTTTCTTT.

The genes are TRBV7-8 and TRBJ2-7, with TRBD1 matching over 8 bases. CDR3 size: 13 residues. V dropped 6 bases and J dropped 5; count of bases not matched to a gene: 6. Germline CDR1 and CDR2: SGHVS and FQNEAQ. The CDR3 nucleotides read TGTGCCAGCAGTTTTAGACAGGGGCACGAGCAGTACTTC. It is translated as CASSFRQGHEQYF.

This clonotype has just a few counts. At one end, the junction sequence differs from germline, possibly due to a read error. J is TRBJ2-2 and V is TRBV7-7; D is unresolved. The CDR3 is made up of 14 amino acids. The germline V gene encodes CDR1 SSHAT and CDR2 FNYEAQ (reference sequence). As DNA, the CDR3 is TGTGCTAGCAGCCGTATTTCGAACACCGGGGAGCTGTTTTTT. Protein product: CASSRISNTGELFF.

This clonotype was recorded many times. The V and J genes are TRBV20-1 and TRBJ2-5; 7 bases match TRBD1. There are 15 residues in the CDR3. Germline V lookup: CDR1 DFQATT, CDR2 SNEGSKA (reference sequence). The V segment lost 0 bases and the J segment 1 base; nucleotides outside the gene matches: 5. This CDR3 reads CSARDAQGTQETQYF. The CDR3 DNA sequence: TGCAGTGCTAGAGACGCACAGGGGACCCAAGAGACCCAGTACTTC.

This chain links TRBV19 with TRBJ1-6; the match to TRBD1 covers 10 bases. CDR1 is LNHDA and CDR2 is SQIVND in the germline V gene (reference sequence). V lost 10 bases to trimming and J lost 6 bases; unmatched junction nucleotides: 3. The CDR3 contains 13 residues. The CDR3 spells CATRQGANSPLHF. The CDR3 region has the DNA TGTGCCACACGACAGGGGGCTAATTCACCCCTCCACTTT. The full variable domain, completed using reference TRBV19 and TRBJ1-6, is DGGITQSPKYLFRKEGQNVTLSCEQNLNHDAMYWYRQDPGQGLRLIYYSQIVNDFQKGDIAEGYSVSREKKESFPLTVTSAQKNPTAFYLCATRQGANSPLHFGNGTRLTVT.

At least ten counts were recorded for this clonotype. As DNA, the CDR3 is TGTGCCAGCAGACCGGGACTGCGTAATCAGCCCCAGCATTTT. It codes for CASRPGLRNQPQHF. V is TRBV6-5 and J is TRBJ1-5; the D gene is possibly TRBD1 (5 bases). The V gene's germline CDR1 is MNHEY and CDR2 SVGAGI. Between the trimmed V and J ends, which lost 6 bases and 4 bases, there was a span of 13 bases. CDR3 length: 14 residues.

This rearrangement joins TRBV7-2 to TRBJ2-7; a possible D gene is TRBD2 (5 bases). V lost 6 bases and J lost 3, with 12 bases in between. Germline CDR1 and CDR2: SGHTA and FQGNSA. The CDR3 loop spans 13 amino acids. In nucleotides, the CDR3 is TGTGCCAGCAGTTCGAGGGAAGGCTACGAGCAGTACTTC. It codes for CASSSREGYEQYF. Looking up the rest from reference TRBV7-2 and TRBJ2-7 gives the full variable domain: GAGVSQSPSNKVTEKGKDVELRCDPISGHTALYWYRQSLGQGLEFLIYFQGNSAPDKSGLPSDRFSAERTGGSVSTLTIQRTQQEDSAVYLCASSSREGYEQYFGPGTRLTVT.

This chain uses TRBV12-3 or TRBV12-4 with TRBJ1-1, with TRBD1 matching 7 bases. The CDR3 has 13 residues. V lost 0 bases, J lost 6 bases, and 1 base stayed unmatched. In DNA form, the CDR3 reads TGTGCCAGCAGTTTAGCGGGACAGCCTGAAGCTTTCTTT. It translates to CASSLAGQPEAFF.

The J gene is TRBJ2-5, the V gene TRBV7-3; TRBD2 matches at 16 bases. This CDR3 is 23 amino acids long. Germline V gene lookup returns CDR1 SGHTA and CDR2 FQGTGA. V lost 9 bases, J lost 1 base, and 26 bases stayed unmatched. The CDR3 spells CARILVDPGLAGGPQEPQETQYF. In DNA, the CDR3 is TGTGCCAGGATTCTCGTCGACCCGGGACTAGCGGGAGGGCCCCAAGAACCCCAAGAGACCCAGTACTTC.

This clonotype was picked up many times. The genes are TRBV5-5 and TRBJ2-5; 13 positions match TRBD2. The length of the CDR3 is 17 residues. Germline-derived CDR1 and CDR2 are SGHKS and YYEKEE (reference sequence). Trimming took 1 base from V and 1 from J; bases not matched to a gene: 4. CDR3 residues: CASSLWWTSGGQETQYF. CDR3 sequence (DNA): TGTGCCAGCAGCTTGTGGTGGACTAGCGGGGGCCAAGAGACCCAGTACTTC.

This chain links TRBV20-1 with TRBJ2-7, with 12 bases fitting TRBD2. The CDR3 extends over 15 amino acids. The V gene's germline CDR1 is DFQATT and CDR2 SNEGSKA (reference sequence). V lost 1 base to trimming and J lost 5 bases; unmatched junction nucleotides: 6. The CDR3 nucleotides read TGCAGTGCTAGAGCTCTAGCGGGAGGGGTCGACGAGCAGTACTTC. This encodes CSARALAGGVDEQYF.

V usage is TRBV6-2 or TRBV6-3 and J usage is TRBJ2-2; possibly TRBD2 for D (6 bases). Germline values: CDR1 MNHEY, CDR2 SVGEGT. Trimming took off 2 bases at V and 4 bases at J, with 8 bases between the two ends. The CDR3 length is 14 residues. CDR3 sequence reads: CASSYRRATGELFF. As DNA, the CDR3 is TGTGCCAGCAGTTACCGGAGGGCCACCGGGGAGCTGTTTTTT.

The chain recombines TRBV27 with TRBJ1-2, with D unclear. V was shortened by 4 bases and J by 2 bases, with 8 bases between the two germline ends. Looked up from germline, CDR1 is MNHEY and CDR2 is SMNVEV (reference sequence). The CDR3 sequence is 13 residues long. The CDR3 nucleotides read TGTGCCAGCAGTTCAAGCGGGAACTATGGCTACACCTTC. Translated, it gives CASSSSGNYGYTF.

This clonotype has ten or more counts. This chain links TRBV13 with TRBJ2-6, with a possible D match to TRBD2 (5 bases). Trimming cost V 1 base and J 2 bases, with 12 bases left between them. CDR3 size: 17 residues. Germline-derived CDR1 and CDR2 are PRHDT and FYEKMQ (reference sequence). CDR3 region: CASSLVGERPGANVLTF. CDR3 sequence (DNA): TGTGCCAGCAGCTTAGTCGGGGAAAGGCCTGGGGCCAACGTCCTGACTTTC.

This clonotype was picked up many times. This chain connects TRBV4-1 to TRBJ1-2; TRBD1 is a possible D gene (5 bases). This CDR3 contains 14 residues. Germline-derived CDR1 and CDR2 are MGHRA and YSYEKL. The germline V and J ends were trimmed by 0 bases and 5 bases, with 10 bases remaining between them. The CDR3: CASSQDSQGYGYTF. The DNA for the CDR3 is TGCGCCAGCAGCCAAGATAGCCAGGGTTATGGCTACACCTTC.

This sequence joins TRBV7-8 and TRBJ2-7; D gene uncertain. Deletions cut 1 base from V and 7 bases from J, with 11 bases between. CDR3 length equals 13 residues. Germline V gene data show CDR1 as SGHVS and CDR2 as FQNEAQ. CDR3: CASSLGVRREQYF. The CDR3 DNA sequence: TGTGCCAGCAGCTTAGGGGTTAGGCGGGAGCAGTACTTC.

This clonotype was counted many times. This chain links TRBV12-3 or TRBV12-4 with TRBJ2-5; TRBD2 matches at 12 bases. This CDR3 is built from 14 residues. V shed 5 bases and J 4 bases; nucleotides not matched to a gene: 2. The CDR3 nucleotides read TGTGCCAGCAGTGCTAGCGGGGGGGTAGAGACCCAGTACTTC. Translated: CASSASGGVETQYF.

This clonotype was seen ten or more times. This sequence joins TRBV20-1 and TRBJ2-7; 8 bases agree with TRBD2. This CDR3 is built from 15 residues. The V gene's germline CDR1 is DFQATT and CDR2 SNEGSKA (reference sequence). V was clipped by 5 bases and J by 1 base; unmatched bases: 10. CDR3 protein: CSADKIGGGSYEQYF. The CDR3 DNA reads as TGCAGTGCTGATAAAATAGGCGGGGGGTCCTACGAGCAGTACTTC.

This clonotype was counted many times. V is TRBV6-2 or TRBV6-3 and J is TRBJ2-7, with unresolved D. Germline V gene sequence: CDR1 MNHEY, CDR2 SVGEGT. V shed 4 bases and J shed 6 bases, with 19 bases lying between them. The CDR3 totals 15 residues. The CDR3 region is CASSLIRTPPPEQYF. The CDR3 coding sequence is TGTGCCAGCAGTTTAATTCGGACGCCTCCGCCCGAGCAGTACTTC.

In this sample, this clonotype turned up many times. The CDR3 reads CSAKQGALPEAFF. The CDR3 nucleotides are TGCAGTGCTAAACAGGGGGCGCTACCTGAAGCTTTCTTT. This chain uses TRBV20-1 with TRBJ1-1; 9 positions match TRBD1. Losses at the gene ends were 4 bases for V and 6 bases for J; bases not matched to a gene: 6. The CDR3 has 13 residues. Germline CDR1 and CDR2: DFQATT and SNEGSKA (reference sequence).

This clonotype came up many times. The J gene is TRBJ2-7, the V gene TRBV7-2; possible D gene TRBD2, 6 bases. The CDR3 has 14 amino acids. Trimming stripped 2 bases from V and 6 bases from J, with 14 bases between. CDR1 SGHTA and CDR2 FQGNSA come from the germline V gene. Here the CDR3 DNA reads TGTGCCAGCAGCTTAAACCCGGTCGGGGGCGAGCAGTACTTC. This translates into CASSLNPVGGEQYF.